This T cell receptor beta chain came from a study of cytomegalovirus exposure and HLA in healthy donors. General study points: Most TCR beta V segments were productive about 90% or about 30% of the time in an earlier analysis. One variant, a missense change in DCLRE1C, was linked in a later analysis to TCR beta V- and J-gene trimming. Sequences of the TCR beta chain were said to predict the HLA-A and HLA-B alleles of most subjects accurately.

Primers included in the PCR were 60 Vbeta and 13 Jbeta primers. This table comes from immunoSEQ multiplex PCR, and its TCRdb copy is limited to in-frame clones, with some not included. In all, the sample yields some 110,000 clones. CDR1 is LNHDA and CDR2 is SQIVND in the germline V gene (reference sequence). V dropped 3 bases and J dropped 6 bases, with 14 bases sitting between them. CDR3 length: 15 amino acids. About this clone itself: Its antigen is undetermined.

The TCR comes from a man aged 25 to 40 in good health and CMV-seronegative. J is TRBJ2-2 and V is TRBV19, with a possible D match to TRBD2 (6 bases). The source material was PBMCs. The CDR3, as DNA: TGTGCCAGTAGTATGGAGGTTCGGGGGTCCGGGGAGCTGTTTTTT. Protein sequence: CASSMEVRGSGELFF.